This is a list of T cell receptor beta chains from one sample in a study of T cells in Graves' hyperthyroidism and ophthalmopathy. TCRdb re-analysed the multiplex PCR reads in MiXCR, keeping a single row per CDR3 protein. This table has approximately 220,000 distinct CDR3 sequences, roughly 18% appearing once. Sequencing was carried out using blood. These receptors all come from a middle-aged man with Graves' hyperthyroidism. Both conserved end residues are part of each CDR3. D genes are given only for firm matches. A row's size may be missing; if present it is once, few, many or a size class.

clone size: many
J gene: TRBJ2-3
D gene: TRBD2
V gene: TRBV2
CDR3 protein: CASSLSGGAGTDTQYF
CDR3 DNA: TGTGCCAGCAGTCTTAGCGGGGGGGCCGGCACAGATACGCAGTATTTT

clone size: many
J gene: TRBJ2-7
D gene: TRBD1
V gene: TRBV18
CDR3 protein: CASSGRQGQTYEQYF
CDR3 DNA: TGTGCCAGCTCGGGAAGACAGGGGCAGACCTACGAGCAGTACTTC

clone size: many
J gene: TRBJ1-4
D gene: .
V gene: TRBV4-3
CDR3 protein: CASSLPSMGEKLFF
CDR3 DNA: TGCGCCAGCAGCCTCCCCTCCATGGGTGAAAAACTGTTTTTT

clone size: few
J gene: TRBJ2-7
D gene: .
V gene: TRBV19
CDR3 protein: CASSIEWTATYEQYF
CDR3 DNA: TGTGCCAGTAGTATAGAGTGGACAGCTACATACGAGCAGTACTTC

clone size: many
J gene: TRBJ2-3
D gene: TRBD2
V gene: TRBV20-1
CDR3 protein: CSATHEGAGGTDTQYF
CDR3 DNA: TGCAGTGCTACACATGAAGGGGCGGGGGGCACAGATACGCAGTATTTT

clone size: many
J gene: TRBJ2-1
D gene: .
V gene: TRBV27
CDR3 protein: CASSQAARGSYNEQFF
CDR3 DNA: TGTGCCAGCAGTCAGGCTGCGAGGGGCTCCTACAATGAGCAGTTCTTC

clone size: many
J gene: TRBJ2-7
D gene: TRBD2
V gene: TRBV5-1
CDR3 protein: CASSLSSGEYEQYF
CDR3 DNA: TGCGCCAGCAGCTTGAGTAGCGGGGAGTACGAGCAGTACTTC

clone size: many
J gene: TRBJ1-2
D gene: .
V gene: TRBV5-1
CDR3 protein: CASSLEPGHYGYTF
CDR3 DNA: TGCGCCAGCAGCTTGGAACCGGGACACTATGGCTACACCTTC

clone size: few
J gene: TRBJ1-5
D gene: .
V gene: TRBV7-9
CDR3 protein: CASAVGVQPQHF
CDR3 DNA: TGTGCCAGCGCTGTGGGGGTCCAGCCCCAGCATTTT

clone size: many
J gene: TRBJ1-5
D gene: .
V gene: TRBV28
CDR3 protein: CASSLFSNQPQHF
CDR3 DNA: TGTGCCAGCAGTTTATTTAGCAATCAGCCCCAGCATTTT

clone size: .
J gene: TRBJ2-1
D gene: .
V gene: TRBV19
CDR3 protein: CASKLSGSNEQFF
CDR3 DNA: TGTGCCAGTAAGCTTTCTGGGTCCAATGAGCAGTTCTTC

clone size: many
J gene: TRBJ2-7
D gene: TRBD1
V gene: TRBV7-9
CDR3 protein: CASSSGTVYEQYF
CDR3 DNA: TGTGCCAGCAGCTCCGGGACAGTCTACGAGCAGTACTTC

clone size: many
J gene: TRBJ2-7
D gene: .
V gene: TRBV27
CDR3 protein: CASSKPGVNYEQYF
CDR3 DNA: TGTGCCAGCAGTAAACCCGGGGTAAACTACGAGCAGTACTTC

clone size: many
J gene: TRBJ2-1
D gene: TRBD1
V gene: TRBV6-2/TRBV6-3
CDR3 protein: CASSTYRGKRYNEQFF
CDR3 DNA: TGTGCCAGCAGTACCTACAGGGGAAAAAGGTACAATGAGCAGTTCTTC

clone size: .
J gene: TRBJ1-1
D gene: TRBD1
V gene: TRBV19
CDR3 protein: CASTPGQGAGEAFF
CDR3 DNA: TGTGCCAGTACTCCAGGACAGGGGGCTGGTGAAGCTTTCTTT

clone size: many
J gene: TRBJ1-4
D gene: .
V gene: TRBV11-1
CDR3 protein: CASSLEDTHNEKLFF
CDR3 DNA: TGTGCCAGCAGCTTAGAGGACACTCATAATGAAAAACTGTTTTTT

clone size: many
J gene: TRBJ1-1
D gene: .
V gene: TRBV9
CDR3 protein: CASSAGGLRMNTEAFF
CDR3 DNA: TGTGCCAGCAGCGCTGGGGGGCTGCGGATGAACACTGAAGCTTTCTTT

clone size: .
J gene: TRBJ1-1
D gene: .
V gene: TRBV15
CDR3 protein: CAASRERNTEAFF
CDR3 DNA: TGTGCCGCCAGCAGAGAACGGAACACTGAAGCTTTCTTT

clone size: many
J gene: TRBJ2-1
D gene: .
V gene: TRBV6-2/TRBV6-3
CDR3 protein: CASASPPWEQFF
CDR3 DNA: TGTGCCAGCGCCAGCCCCCCTTGGGAGCAGTTCTTC

clone size: many
J gene: TRBJ2-7
D gene: .
V gene: TRBV20-1
CDR3 protein: CSARAGGRSYEQYF
CDR3 DNA: TGCAGTGCTAGAGCTGGAGGTCGCTCCTACGAGCAGTACTTC

clone size: many
J gene: TRBJ2-2
D gene: .
V gene: TRBV30
CDR3 protein: CAFYPPGTGLGTGELFF
CDR3 DNA: TGTGCCTTTTACCCACCGGGAACAGGGCTGGGCACCGGGGAGCTGTTTTTT

clone size: many
J gene: TRBJ1-2
D gene: .
V gene: TRBV6-2/TRBV6-3
CDR3 protein: CASSDGPNYGYTF
CDR3 DNA: TGTGCCAGCAGTGACGGCCCTAACTATGGCTACACCTTC

clone size: .
J gene: TRBJ1-5
D gene: .
V gene: TRBV2
CDR3 protein: CASSPRGLSNQPQHF
CDR3 DNA: TGTGCCAGCAGCCCACGGGGGTTGAGCAATCAGCCCCAGCATTTT

clone size: many
J gene: TRBJ2-2
D gene: TRBD2
V gene: TRBV5-6
CDR3 protein: CASSWTSGGAAYTGELFF
CDR3 DNA: TGTGCCAGCAGCTGGACTAGCGGGGGCGCTGCCTACACCGGGGAGCTGTTTTTT

clone size: many
J gene: TRBJ2-7
D gene: .
V gene: TRBV11-2
CDR3 protein: CASSLGSVEQYF
CDR3 DNA: TGTGCCAGCAGCTTAGGGAGCGTCGAGCAGTACTTC

clone size: few
J gene: TRBJ2-1
D gene: TRBD1
V gene: TRBV19
CDR3 protein: CASSMEPGTGHNEQFF
CDR3 DNA: TGTGCCAGTAGTATGGAACCCGGGACAGGTCATAATGAGCAGTTCTTC

clone size: many
J gene: TRBJ1-2
D gene: TRBD1
V gene: TRBV24-1
CDR3 protein: CATSEPGQAIDGYTF
CDR3 DNA: TGTGCCACCAGTGAACCGGGACAGGCGATAGATGGCTACACCTTC

clone size: many
J gene: TRBJ1-2
D gene: TRBD1
V gene: TRBV20-1
CDR3 protein: CSARMDRDIYGYTF
CDR3 DNA: TGCAGTGCTAGAATGGACAGGGATATATATGGCTACACCTTC

clone size: many
J gene: TRBJ1-2
D gene: .
V gene: TRBV7-9
CDR3 protein: CASSLESDGYTF
CDR3 DNA: TGTGCCAGCAGCTTAGAGTCAGATGGCTACACCTTC

clone size: .
J gene: TRBJ2-1
D gene: .
V gene: TRBV6-1
CDR3 protein: CASSYGSGTGNEQFF
CDR3 DNA: TGTGCCAGCAGTTATGGGTCAGGAACAGGTAATGAGCAGTTCTTC

clone size: .
J gene: TRBJ1-1
D gene: .
V gene: TRBV7-2
CDR3 protein: CASSPVLTGEPFF
CDR3 DNA: TGTGCCAGCAGCCCGGTTTTGACAGGTGAACCTTTCTTT

clone size: .
J gene: TRBJ2-6
D gene: TRBD2
V gene: TRBV28
CDR3 protein: CASSQSGGANVLTF
CDR3 DNA: TGTGCCAGCAGTCAAAGCGGGGGGGCCAACGTCCTGACCTTC

clone size: many
J gene: TRBJ1-2
D gene: TRBD1
V gene: TRBV5-1
CDR3 protein: CASSPTGQDYGYTF
CDR3 DNA: TGCGCCAGCAGCCCTACCGGACAGGACTATGGCTACACCTTC

clone size: many
J gene: TRBJ2-7
D gene: TRBD1
V gene: TRBV7-6
CDR3 protein: CASSLETGGDEQYF
CDR3 DNA: TGTGCCAGCAGCTTAGAGACAGGGGGCGACGAGCAGTACTTC

clone size: many
J gene: TRBJ2-7
D gene: .
V gene: TRBV28
CDR3 protein: CASRTPTVSYEQYF
CDR3 DNA: TGTGCCAGCAGGACACCGACAGTTTCCTACGAGCAGTACTTC

clone size: .
J gene: TRBJ1-4
D gene: TRBD1
V gene: TRBV4-1
CDR3 protein: CASSQGTGLGPSVGNEKLFF
CDR3 DNA: TGCGCCAGCAGCCAAGGGACAGGTCTCGGGCCTTCGGTTGGAAATGAAAAACTGTTTTTT

clone size: many
J gene: TRBJ2-7
D gene: .
V gene: TRBV4-3
CDR3 protein: CASSQDSRLDEQYF
CDR3 DNA: TGCGCCAGCAGCCAAGACTCCAGGCTTGACGAGCAGTACTTC

clone size: many
J gene: TRBJ2-7
D gene: .
V gene: TRBV20-1
CDR3 protein: CSALNDRYYEQYF
CDR3 DNA: TGCAGTGCTTTGAATGACAGATACTACGAGCAGTACTTC

clone size: many
J gene: TRBJ1-2
D gene: .
V gene: TRBV5-6
CDR3 protein: CASSLLVGLNGYTF
CDR3 DNA: TGTGCCAGCAGCTTGCTGGTCGGGCTCAATGGCTACACCTTC

clone size: .
J gene: TRBJ2-5
D gene: .
V gene: TRBV5-1
CDR3 protein: CASSRDKGGETQYF
CDR3 DNA: TGCGCCAGCAGCCGGGACAAGGGGGGAGAGACCCAGTACTTC

clone size: many
J gene: TRBJ2-7
D gene: .
V gene: TRBV28
CDR3 protein: CASSFQTYEQYF
CDR3 DNA: TGTGCCAGCAGTTTCCAGACCTACGAGCAGTACTTC

clone size: few
J gene: TRBJ2-5
D gene: TRBD2
V gene: TRBV10-3
CDR3 protein: CAIGGGETQYF
CDR3 DNA: TGTGCCATCGGGGGGGGGGAGACCCAGTACTTC

clone size: .
J gene: TRBJ1-2
D gene: TRBD1
V gene: TRBV18
CDR3 protein: CASSPRSDRDNYGYTF
CDR3 DNA: TGTGCCAGCTCACCACGGTCAGACAGGGACAACTATGGCTACACCTTC

clone size: .
J gene: TRBJ2-3
D gene: TRBD2
V gene: TRBV7-9
CDR3 protein: CASSLGPGGDTQYF
CDR3 DNA: TGTGCCAGCAGCTTAGGACCCGGGGGGGATACGCAGTATTTT

clone size: few
J gene: TRBJ1-2
D gene: .
V gene: TRBV5-5
CDR3 protein: CASSLFKNYGYTF
CDR3 DNA: TGTGCCAGCAGCTTGTTCAAGAACTATGGCTACACCTTC

clone size: few
J gene: TRBJ1-1
D gene: .
V gene: TRBV29-1
CDR3 protein: CSASFLQGLSTEAFF
CDR3 DNA: TGCAGCGCTAGCTTCCTACAGGGCCTAAGCACTGAAGCTTTCTTT

clone size: many
J gene: TRBJ2-3
D gene: .
V gene: TRBV11-2
CDR3 protein: CASSFPGAADTDTQYF
CDR3 DNA: TGTGCCAGCAGCTTCCCCGGGGCGGCAGACACAGATACGCAGTATTTT

clone size: few
J gene: TRBJ2-5
D gene: .
V gene: TRBV30
CDR3 protein: CAWSTTYQETQYF
CDR3 DNA: TGTGCCTGGAGTACTACGTACCAAGAGACCCAGTACTTC

clone size: .
J gene: TRBJ1-2
D gene: TRBD1
V gene: TRBV30
CDR3 protein: CAWSPGQGGYTF
CDR3 DNA: TGTGCCTGGAGTCCGGGACAGGGTGGCTACACCTTC

clone size: few
J gene: TRBJ2-1
D gene: TRBD2
V gene: TRBV9
CDR3 protein: CASSVAVGTSVGVQFF
CDR3 DNA: TGTGCCAGCAGCGTAGCTGTGGGGACTAGTGTTGGTGTGCAGTTCTTC

clone size: many
J gene: TRBJ2-3
D gene: .
V gene: TRBV30
CDR3 protein: CAWIDSTGTDTQYF
CDR3 DNA: TGTGCCTGGATAGACAGCACGGGCACAGATACGCAGTATTTT

clone size: many
J gene: TRBJ2-7
D gene: .
V gene: TRBV6-2/TRBV6-3
CDR3 protein: CASSLNRDLYEQYF
CDR3 DNA: TGTGCCAGCAGTTTAAACAGGGATCTCTACGAGCAGTACTTC

clone size: many
J gene: TRBJ2-5
D gene: .
V gene: TRBV7-2
CDR3 protein: CASSPDRQETQYF
CDR3 DNA: TGTGCCAGCAGTCCTGACAGGCAAGAGACCCAGTACTTC

clone size: .
J gene: TRBJ1-5
D gene: .
V gene: TRBV19
CDR3 protein: CASSSGAGALNQPQHF
CDR3 DNA: TGTGCCAGTAGTTCGGGAGCAGGCGCCCTCAATCAGCCCCAGCATTTT

clone size: few
J gene: TRBJ2-7
D gene: .
V gene: TRBV9
CDR3 protein: CASSVEAGVEQYF
CDR3 DNA: TGTGCCAGCAGCGTAGAAGCAGGGGTCGAGCAGTACTTC

clone size: many
J gene: TRBJ2-3
D gene: .
V gene: TRBV3-1
CDR3 protein: CASSPGPSVDTQYF
CDR3 DNA: TGTGCCAGCAGCCCCGGACCATCGGTCGATACGCAGTATTTT

clone size: many
J gene: TRBJ1-1
D gene: .
V gene: TRBV29-1
CDR3 protein: CSAGTKNTEAFF
CDR3 DNA: TGCAGCGCCGGGACGAAGAACACTGAAGCTTTCTTT

clone size: few
J gene: TRBJ2-4
D gene: TRBD1
V gene: TRBV28
CDR3 protein: CASRYSQGDIQYF
CDR3 DNA: TGTGCCAGCAGGTACTCCCAGGGGGACATTCAGTACTTC

clone size: many
J gene: TRBJ2-7
D gene: .
V gene: TRBV6-1
CDR3 protein: CASGARGKSYEQYF
CDR3 DNA: TGTGCCAGCGGAGCTCGCGGGAAATCCTACGAGCAGTACTTC